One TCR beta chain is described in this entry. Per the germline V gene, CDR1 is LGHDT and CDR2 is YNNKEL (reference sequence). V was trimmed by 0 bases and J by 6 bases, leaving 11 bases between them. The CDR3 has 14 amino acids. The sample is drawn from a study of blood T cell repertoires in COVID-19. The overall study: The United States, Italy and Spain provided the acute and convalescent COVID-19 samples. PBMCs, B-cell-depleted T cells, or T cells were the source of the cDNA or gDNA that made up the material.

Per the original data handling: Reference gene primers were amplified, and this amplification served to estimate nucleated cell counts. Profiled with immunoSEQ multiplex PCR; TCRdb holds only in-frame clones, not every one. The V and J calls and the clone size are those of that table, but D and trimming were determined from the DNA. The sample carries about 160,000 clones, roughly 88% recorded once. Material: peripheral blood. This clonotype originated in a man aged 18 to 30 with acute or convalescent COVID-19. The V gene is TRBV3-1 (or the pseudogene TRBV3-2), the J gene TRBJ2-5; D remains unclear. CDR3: CASSQDTGRKTQYF. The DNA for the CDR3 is TGTGCCAGCAGCCAAGATACGGGTAGGAAGACCCAGTACTTC.